Following are 6 T cell receptor beta chains from one sample sequenced in a study of CD8+ T cells in alopecia areata. Treatment denoted: oral pan-JAK inhibitor, 5-10 mg twice daily. Sequencing templates came from extracted RNA that was reverse transcribed into cDNA. TCRdb's copy holds only in-frame clones and misses some; the assay was immunoSEQ multiplex PCR. Of 150,000 to 200,000 clones in the sample, roughly 60% were seen once. The sequenced sample was CD4+ T cells sorted from blood, obtained at week 24, from a patient treated with tofacitinib. The receptors stem from a human donor with alopecia areata.

The CDR3 is CASSIKQGLNEQYF. The CDR3, as DNA: TGTGCCAGTAGTATCAAACAGGGGTTGAACGAGCAGTACTTC. V is TRBV19 and J is TRBJ2-7; the match to TRBD1 covers 7 bases. Germline values: CDR1 LNHDA, CDR2 SQIVND (reference sequence). This CDR3 has 14 amino acids. V was pared by 3 bases and J by 5 bases, with 7 bases of the junction left unmatched. Full variable domain (missing parts from reference TRBV19 and TRBJ2-7): DGGITQSPKYLFRKEGQNVTLSCEQNLNHDAMYWYRQDPGQGLRLIYYSQIVNDFQKGDIAEGYSVSREKKESFPLTVTSAQKNPTAFYLCASSIKQGLNEQYFGPGTRLTVT.

The sample holds a few counts of this clone. The chain joins TRBV5-1 to TRBJ1-2, with 7 bases matching TRBD1. Trimming took 3 bases from V and 6 from J; bases not matched to a gene: 5. Germline lookup yields CDR1 SGHRS and CDR2 YFSETQ. The CDR3 is made up of 13 amino acids. The CDR3 region is CASSSQGGDGYTF. In DNA form, the CDR3 reads TGCGCCAGCAGCTCCCAGGGGGGCGATGGCTACACCTTC.

This clone was picked up a small number of times. The rearrangement joins TRBV14 to TRBJ2-1; D perhaps matches TRBD1 (5 bases). The germline gives CDR1 SGHDN, CDR2 FVKESK. The CDR3 loop spans 12 amino acids. Trimming cost V 6 bases and J 7 bases, with 10 bases left between them. The CDR3 here is CASRGQGNEQFF. The CDR3 nucleotides read TGTGCCAGCAGAGGACAAGGGAATGAGCAGTTCTTC.

There are a few counts of this clone. The genes are TRBV10-3 and TRBJ2-4, with D possibly matching TRBD2 (5 bases). Trimming removed 3 bases at V and 6 bases at J, with 15 bases between. Per the germline V gene, CDR1 is ENHRY and CDR2 is SYGVKD. The length of the CDR3 is 15 residues. The CDR3 bases are TGTGCCATCAGTGAAGCCGGGATTAGAGGAAACATTCAGTACTTC. It specifies CAISEAGIRGNIQYF.

CDR3 bases: TGCAGCGTTGAAGATTATAAGAGGGCAGATACGCAGTATTTT. It specifies CSVEDYKRADTQYF. The rearrangement joins TRBV29-1 to TRBJ2-3, with D maybe TRBD2 (5 bases). The CDR3 runs 14 residues. The V gene lost 0 bases and the J gene lost 4 bases, with 11 bases spanning the gap. The germline V gene encodes CDR1 SQVTM and CDR2 ANQGSEA.

Points on this clone: Different DNA sequences within this sample yield the same CDR3. The chain links TRBV29-1 to TRBJ2-3; D remains unclear. The CDR3 runs to 10 residues. V gave up 3 bases and J gave up 6 bases, with 4 bases separating them. Germline values: CDR1 SQVTM, CDR2 ANQGSEA. The CDR3 nucleotides are TGCAGCGTTGAGTCCGATACGCAGTATTTT. This sequence encodes CSVESDTQYF.